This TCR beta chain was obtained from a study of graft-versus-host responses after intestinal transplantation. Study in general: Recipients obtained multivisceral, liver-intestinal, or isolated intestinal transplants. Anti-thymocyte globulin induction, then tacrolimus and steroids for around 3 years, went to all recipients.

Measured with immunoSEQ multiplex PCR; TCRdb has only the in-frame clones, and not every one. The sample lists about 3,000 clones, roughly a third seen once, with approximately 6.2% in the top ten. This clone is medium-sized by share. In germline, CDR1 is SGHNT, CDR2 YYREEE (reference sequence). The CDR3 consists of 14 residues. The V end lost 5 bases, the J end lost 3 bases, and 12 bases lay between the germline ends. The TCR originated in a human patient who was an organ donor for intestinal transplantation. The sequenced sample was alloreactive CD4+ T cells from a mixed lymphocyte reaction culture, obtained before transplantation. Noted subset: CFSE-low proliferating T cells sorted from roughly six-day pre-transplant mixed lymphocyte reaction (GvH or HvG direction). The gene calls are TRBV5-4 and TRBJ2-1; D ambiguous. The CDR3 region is CASRLMTDYNEQFF. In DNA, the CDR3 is TGTGCCAGCAGGCTAATGACGGACTACAATGAGCAGTTCTTC.